This T cell receptor (beta chain) is from a study of T-cell memory formation after mild COVID-19. TCRdb reprocessed the 5' RACE reads via MiXCR and lists one record per CDR3 protein. The sample carries approximately 50,000 distinct CDR3 sequences, less than 15% recorded once. This clonotype has ten or more counts. Its antigen is not known. V was cut by 1 base and J by 1 base, with 9 bases left in between. CDR1 and CDR2 (germline): MGHRA, YSYEKL. This CDR3 has 15 residues. Overall study results and limits: CD4/CD8 balance held among clones contracting day 15 to 85, and later expanders leaned CD4+. Whether second-wave clones peaking at day 37 were SARS-CoV-2 specific went unconfirmed.

Material: PBMCs or a T cell subset sorted from them (not recorded which). This sequence was found in a young man who had mild COVID-19 (a few samples of this study predate the infection). Cell type and time point are not known. J is TRBJ2-3 and V is TRBV4-1; D is undetermined. CDR3 sequence (DNA): TGCGCCAGCAGCCAAGGCTCGGATGGCACAGATACGCAGTATTTT. It yields the protein CASSQGSDGTDTQYF.